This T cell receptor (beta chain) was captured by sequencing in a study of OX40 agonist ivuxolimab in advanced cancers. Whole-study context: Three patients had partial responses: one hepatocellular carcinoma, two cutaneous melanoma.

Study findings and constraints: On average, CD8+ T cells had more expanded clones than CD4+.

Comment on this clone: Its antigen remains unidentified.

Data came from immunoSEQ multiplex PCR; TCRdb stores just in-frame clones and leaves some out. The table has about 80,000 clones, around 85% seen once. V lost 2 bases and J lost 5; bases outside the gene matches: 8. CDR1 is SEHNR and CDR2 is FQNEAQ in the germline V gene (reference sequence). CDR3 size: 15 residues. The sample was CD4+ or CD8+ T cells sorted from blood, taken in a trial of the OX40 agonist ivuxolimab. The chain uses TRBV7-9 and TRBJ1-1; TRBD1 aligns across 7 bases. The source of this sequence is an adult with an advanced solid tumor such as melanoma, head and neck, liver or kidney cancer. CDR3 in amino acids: CASSLTGTVRTEAFF. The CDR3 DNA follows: TGTGCCAGCAGCTTAACCGGGACAGTAAGGACTGAAGCTTTCTTT.